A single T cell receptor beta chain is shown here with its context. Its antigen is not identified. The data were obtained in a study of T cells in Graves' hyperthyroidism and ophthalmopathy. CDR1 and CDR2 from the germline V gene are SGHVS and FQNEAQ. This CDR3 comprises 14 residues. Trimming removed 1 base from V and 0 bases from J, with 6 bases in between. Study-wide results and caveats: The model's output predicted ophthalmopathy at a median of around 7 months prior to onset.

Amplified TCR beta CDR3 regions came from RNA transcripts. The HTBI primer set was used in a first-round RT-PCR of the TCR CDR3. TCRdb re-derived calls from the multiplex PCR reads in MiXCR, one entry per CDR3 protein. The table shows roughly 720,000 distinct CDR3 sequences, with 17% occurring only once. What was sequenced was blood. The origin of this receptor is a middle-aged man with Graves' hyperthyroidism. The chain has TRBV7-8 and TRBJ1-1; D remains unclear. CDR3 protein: CASSLEVLNTEAFF. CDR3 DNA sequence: TGTGCCAGCAGCTTAGAAGTTCTGAACACTGAAGCTTTCTTT.